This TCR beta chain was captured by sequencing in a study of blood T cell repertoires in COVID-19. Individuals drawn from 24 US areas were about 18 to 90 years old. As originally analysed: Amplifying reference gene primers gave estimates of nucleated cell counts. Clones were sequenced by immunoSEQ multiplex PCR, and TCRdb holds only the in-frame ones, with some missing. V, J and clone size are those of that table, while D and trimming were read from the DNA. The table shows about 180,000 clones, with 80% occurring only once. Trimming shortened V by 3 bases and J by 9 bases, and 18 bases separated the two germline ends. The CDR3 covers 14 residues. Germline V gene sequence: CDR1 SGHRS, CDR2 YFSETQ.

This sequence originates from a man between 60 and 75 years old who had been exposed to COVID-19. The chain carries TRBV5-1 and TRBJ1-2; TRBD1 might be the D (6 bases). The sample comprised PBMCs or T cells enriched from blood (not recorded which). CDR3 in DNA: TGCGCCAGCAGCTCAGGGGTGTCGGCTCTCAGCTACACCTTC. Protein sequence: CASSSGVSALSYTF.